This TCR beta chain was identified in a study of T cell changes during pregnancy in multiple sclerosis. Profiling relied on immunoSEQ multiplex PCR, and the TCRdb table lists in-frame clones only, not all of them. This table has about 36,000 clones, around 92% appearing once. The V and J ends lost 4 bases and 2 bases, in that order; junction bases with no gene match: 4. The length of the CDR3 is 17 residues. Germline V gene sequence: CDR1 SNHLY, CDR2 FYNNEI. The chain joins TRBV2 to TRBJ2-2, with 13 bases matching TRBD2. Sequencing was performed on PBMCs (not recorded whether the cells were cultured). This receptor was identified in a female donor with multiple sclerosis, enrolled in a pregnancy study. CDR3 DNA: TGTGCCAGCAGTGGAACTAGCGGGGGGGTAAACACCGGGGAGCTGTTTTTT. This translates into CASSGTSGGVNTGELFF.